The 22 T cell receptor beta chains in this list originate from one sample, sequenced in a study of response to subunit inactivated influenza vaccine. MiXCR, run by TCRdb on the RT-PCR reads, gives a single entry per CDR3 protein. This sample has 500,000 to 650,000 distinct CDR3 sequences, with around 8% found just once. Sequenced material: PBMCs from blood, taken 23 months after vaccination. Receptor source: a man between 50 and 75 years old who received an inactivated influenza vaccine.

This clonotype was picked up many times. The chain has TRBV20-1 and TRBJ2-5, with TRBD1 matching 7 bases. The germline V gene has CDR1 DFQATT and CDR2 SNEGSKA (reference sequence). CDR3 size: 14 residues. V lost 2 bases and J lost 1; bases outside the gene matches: 4. The CDR3 loop is CSARKTGTQETQYF. CDR3 in DNA: TGCAGTGCTAGAAAGACAGGGACCCAAGAGACCCAGTACTTC.

This clonotype has a handful of counts. The genes are TRBV10-3 and TRBJ2-7, with D possibly being TRBD1 (6 bases). The CDR3 runs to 12 residues. Trimming stripped 4 bases from V and 6 bases from J, with 10 bases between. The germline V gene encodes CDR1 ENHRY and CDR2 SYGVKD. CDR3 protein: CAISATGSEQYF. As DNA, the CDR3 is TGTGCCATCAGTGCTACAGGGTCCGAGCAGTACTTC.

The V and J genes are TRBV5-6 and TRBJ2-3; TRBD2 agrees at 11 bases. J gave up 7 bases and V 2 bases, and 6 bases lay outside the gene matches. The V gene's germline CDR1 is SGHDT and CDR2 YYEEEE. CDR3 size: 15 residues. The CDR3 protein is CASSFPGLADNTQYF. In DNA, the CDR3 is TGTGCCAGCAGCTTTCCGGGACTAGCGGATAATACGCAGTATTTT.

CDR3 protein: CASSMRTGEAFF. The CDR3 nucleotides are TGTGCCAGCAGTATGCGGACGGGTGAAGCTTTCTTT. The genes are TRBV5-5 and TRBJ1-1; D not certain. V was clipped by 5 bases and J by 7 bases, with 12 bases between them. This CDR3 comprises 12 residues. Germline V gene lookup returns CDR1 SGHKS and CDR2 YYEKEE (reference sequence). Full variable domain (outside the CDR3, taken from reference TRBV5-5 and TRBJ1-1): DAGVTQSPTHLIKTRGQQVTLRCSPISGHKSVSWYQQVLGQGPQFIFQYYEKEERGRGNFPDRFSARQFPNYSSELNVNALLLGDSALYLCASSMRTGEAFFGQGTRLTVV.

The chain joins TRBV5-1 to TRBJ1-4; D gene uncertain. The CDR3 is 14 amino acids. Germline CDR1 is SGHRS and CDR2 is YFSETQ. With 3 bases removed from V and 8 bases from J, the gap between germline ends came to 14 bases. The CDR3 is CASSYSNPLEKLFF. As DNA, the CDR3 is TGCGCCAGCAGCTATTCGAACCCTCTCGAAAAACTGTTTTTT.

This clonotype occurred a few times. The chain has TRBV28 and TRBJ2-7; D remains ambiguous. This CDR3 has 13 amino acids. Trimming pared 7 bases from V and 6 bases from J, leaving 16 bases between. Germline V lookup: CDR1 MDHEN, CDR2 SYDVKM. Here the CDR3 DNA reads TGTGCCAGCAATCCGTTCCTAGTCAGCGAGCAGTACTTC. It yields the protein CASNPFLVSEQYF.

This clonotype was observed at least ten times. The V and J genes are TRBV5-1 and TRBJ1-1; unclear D gene. This CDR3 is 14 amino acids long. V gave up 1 base and J gave up 1 base, with 8 bases separating them. Germline loops: CDR1 SGHRS, CDR2 YFSETQ. The CDR3, as DNA: TGCGCCAGCAGCTTGAACACAGCGAACACTGAAGCTTTCTTT. The encoded protein is CASSLNTANTEAFF.

This clonotype was recorded at least ten times. The chain has TRBV4-2 and TRBJ2-7, with D uncertain. The CDR3 length is 16 residues. The germline V gene has CDR1 LGHNA and CDR2 YNFKEQ. The V and J ends lost 0 bases and 5 bases respectively, with 17 bases between them. CDR3 DNA: TGTGCCAGCAGCCAAGATAGGTCGGATATCCGGGACGAGCAGTACTTC. Amino acids: CASSQDRSDIRDEQYF.

The sample holds many counts of this clonotype. This chain uses TRBV4-2 with TRBJ1-3; D remains unclear. V was shortened by 0 bases and J by 0 bases, with 12 bases between the two germline ends. Germline V gives CDR1 LGHNA, CDR2 YNFKEQ. The length of the CDR3 is 17 residues. This chain's CDR3 is CASSQEPRTSSGNTIYF. The CDR3 region has the DNA TGTGCCAGCAGCCAAGAACCGCGTACTTCCTCTGGAAACACCATATATTTT.

This clonotype was observed a handful of times. The chain has TRBV5-5 and TRBJ1-1; D not resolved. CDR3 length equals 14 residues. The V and J ends lost 6 bases and 8 bases respectively, with 20 bases between them. Germline loops: CDR1 SGHKS, CDR2 YYEKEE (reference sequence). The CDR3, as DNA: TGTGCCAGCAACCCCGCTGGGCATCTCCAAGAAGCTTTCTTT. Its translation: CASNPAGHLQEAFF.

This clonotype was observed a few times. This chain uses TRBV4-1 with TRBJ1-2, with D possibly matching TRBD1 (5 bases). This CDR3 is 14 amino acids long. In germline, CDR1 is MGHRA, CDR2 YSYEKL. Trimming took 3 bases from V and 3 from J, leaving 11 bases between them. CDR3 DNA: TGCGCCAGCAGCCAGGTCGGGACGGACTATGGCTACACCTTC. This sequence encodes CASSQVGTDYGYTF.

This chain connects TRBV9 to TRBJ2-7; 8 nucleotides line up with TRBD2. The CDR3 contains 16 residues. V trimming: 0 bases; J trimming: 2 bases; junction bases outside the gene matches: 7. Germline values: CDR1 SGDLS, CDR2 YYNGEE. The CDR3 nucleotides are TGTGCCAGCAGCGTAGCGGGGGGGCCCGGTCCCTACGAGCAGTACTTC. As protein: CASSVAGGPGPYEQYF.

This clonotype was detected many times. The chain is built from TRBV7-2 and TRBJ1-1, with a tentative D call TRBD1 (6 bases). V shed 1 base and J shed 0 bases, with 12 bases lying between them. Per germline, CDR1 SGHTA and CDR2 FQGNSA. This CDR3 comprises 16 residues. The CDR3 DNA reads TGTGCCAGCAGCTTAGAACGACAGGAGCTGAACACTGAAGCTTTCTTT. Its protein product is CASSLERQELNTEAFF.

This clonotype appeared a few times. The chain joins TRBV5-1 to TRBJ2-2; D is possibly TRBD2 (6 bases). The germline gives CDR1 SGHRS, CDR2 YFSETQ. Trimming pared 5 bases from V and 3 bases from J, leaving 14 bases between. The CDR3 length is 15 residues. The CDR3 sequence: CASRSGSTHTGELFF. The CDR3 region has the DNA TGCGCCAGCAGATCCGGGAGTACTCACACCGGGGAGCTGTTTTTT.

CDR3 DNA: TGTGCCAGCTCACCGCTCCAGGGGAGGAACACCGGGGAGCTGTTTTTT. It translates to CASSPLQGRNTGELFF. This chain connects TRBV18 to TRBJ2-2; D might be TRBD1 (6 bases). This CDR3 is built from 16 residues. Germline V gives CDR1 KGHSH, CDR2 LQKENI. The germline V and J ends were trimmed by 3 bases and 1 base, with 12 bases remaining between them.

The chain has TRBV4-3 and TRBJ1-1; D is unresolved. The CDR3 covers 15 residues. The ends were cut back, 1 base at V and 0 bases at J, with 9 bases in the middle. Germline CDR1 LGHNA, CDR2 YSLEER. The CDR3 is CASSQAGAMNTEAFF. In nucleotides, the CDR3 is TGCGCCAGCAGCCAAGCTGGAGCCATGAACACTGAAGCTTTCTTT.

This clonotype was found a few times. The chain links TRBV28 to TRBJ2-5, with 7 bases aligning to TRBD2. The CDR3 spans 16 residues. The V segment lost 5 bases and the J segment 2 bases; nucleotides outside the gene matches: 11. CDR1 MDHEN and CDR2 SYDVKM come from the germline V gene. The CDR3 sequence is CASSLGGLADQETQYF. The CDR3, as DNA: TGTGCCAGCAGTCTAGGTGGGCTAGCGGATCAAGAGACCCAGTACTTC.

V gene TRBV9 combines with J gene TRBJ2-1; D remains unclear. The V gene lost 0 bases and the J gene lost 4 bases, with 11 bases spanning the gap. Germline assignment: CDR1 SGDLS and CDR2 YYNGEE. The CDR3 sequence is 15 residues long. The CDR3 reads CASSVDLFVYNEQFF. CDR3 nucleotide sequence: TGTGCCAGCAGCGTAGACCTGTTCGTATACAATGAGCAGTTCTTC.

The rearrangement joins TRBV13 to TRBJ2-7; D is possibly TRBD2 (6 bases). From germline, CDR1 is PRHDT and CDR2 FYEKMQ (reference sequence). The CDR3 runs to 16 residues. The germline V and J ends were trimmed by 0 bases and 0 bases, with 12 bases remaining between them. CDR3: CASSLGLSRDSYEQYF. The CDR3 nucleotides read TGTGCCAGCAGCTTAGGCCTATCGCGGGACTCCTACGAGCAGTACTTC.

This clonotype appeared a few times. This sequence joins TRBV4-2 and TRBJ2-3, with 11 positions matching TRBD2. The CDR3 runs 18 residues. Per the germline V gene, CDR1 is LGHNA and CDR2 is YNFKEQ. The J segment lost 2 bases and the V segment lost 0 bases, leaving 7 bases of the junction unmatched. CDR3 sequence: CASSQDATSGTTTDTQYF. The CDR3 nucleotides read TGTGCCAGCAGCCAAGATGCGACTAGCGGGACTACCACAGATACGCAGTATTTT.

In this sample, this clonotype turned up many times. The V call is TRBV6-5, the J call TRBJ2-3; TRBD2 agrees at 9 bases. Germline CDR1 and CDR2: MNHEY and SVGAGI. The CDR3 length is 16 residues. The J segment lost 4 bases and the V segment lost 8 bases, leaving 13 bases of the junction unmatched. The DNA of the CDR3 is TGTGCCAGCCGAGTTTTCAGCGGGGGGCTGGCAGATACGCAGTATTTT. It is translated as CASRVFSGGLADTQYF.

This clonotype was counted a few times. The chain links TRBV6-1 to TRBJ1-3, with D possibly TRBD1 on 6 matching bases. Trimming shortened V by 5 bases and J by 0 bases, and 8 bases separated the two germline ends. CDR1 is MNHNS and CDR2 is SASEGT in the germline V gene. The CDR3 extends over 14 amino acids. The CDR3 DNA is TGTGCCAGCAGTACACAGGGCTCTGGAAACACCATATATTTT. Protein sequence: CASSTQGSGNTIYF.